A selection of T cell receptor beta chains follows, all from one sample in a study of blood T cell repertoires in COVID-19. Repertoires were generated with immunoSEQ multiplex PCR, while TCRdb's copy carries only in-frame clones and drops some. The data contain roughly 150,000 clones, 86% of them singletons. The sample comprised peripheral blood. The receptor source for this set is an older woman with acute or convalescent COVID-19. Both conserved end residues are part of each CDR3. The order of the fields is D gene, V gene, J gene, clone size, CDR3 protein, CDR3 DNA. The D gene is left open where the match is weak. The listing skips clone size in some rows; elsewhere it reads once, few, many or a size class.

>.|TRBV4-3|TRBJ1-6|.
CASSQERTWNNSPLHF
TGCGCCAGCAGCCAAGAGCGGACATGGAATAATTCACCCCTCCACTTT
>.|TRBV7-9|TRBJ2-1|.
CASSPWREDDEQFF
TGTGCCAGCAGCCCTTGGAGGGAGGACGATGAGCAGTTCTTC
>TRBD1|TRBV28|TRBJ2-6|.
CASSKGTGDPGANVLTF
TGTGCCAGCAGCAAGGGGACAGGGGACCCCGGGGCCAACGTCCTGACTTTC
>.|TRBV12-5|TRBJ2-1|once
CASAPSTSYNEQFF
TGTGCTAGTGCCCCTAGTACCTCCTACAATGAGCAGTTCTTC
>TRBD1|TRBV3-1/TRBV3-2|TRBJ2-3|.
CASSRRTAGTGSTDTQYF
TGTGCCAGCAGCCGTCGCACCGCCGGGACAGGCAGCACAGATACGCAGTATTTT
>.|TRBV18|TRBJ2-7|.
CASSPPRTYEQYF
TGTGCCAGCTCACCACCCAGAACCTACGAGCAGTACTTC
>.|TRBV12-3/TRBV12-4|TRBJ2-7|.
CASSSGYEQYF
TGTGCCAGCAGCTCGGGATACGAGCAGTACTTC
>.|TRBV5-1|TRBJ2-3|.
CASSPEFGQSTDTQYF
TGCGCCAGCAGCCCGGAGTTCGGACAGAGCACAGATACGCAGTATTTT
>TRBD1|TRBV19|TRBJ1-1|.
CASSTGGRTEAFF
TGTGCCAGTAGTACAGGGGGGCGAACTGAAGCTTTCTTT
>.|TRBV4-2|TRBJ2-7|.
CASSQDPGKGSYEQYF
TGTGCCAGCAGCCAAGACCCAGGGAAAGGCTCCTACGAGCAGTACTTC
>.|TRBV7-8|TRBJ1-1|.
CASSLFVGQGRSSNTEAFF
TGTGCCAGCAGCTTATTCGTCGGCCAGGGTCGTTCCTCGAACACTGAAGCTTTCTTT
>TRBD1|TRBV4-2|TRBJ1-5|.
CASSQDRQGVQPQHF
TGTGCCAGCAGCCAAGACAGGCAGGGGGTGCAGCCCCAGCATTTT
>TRBD1|TRBV6-5|TRBJ1-5|.
CASSQKGTAVQPQHF
TGTGCCAGCAGCCAAAAAGGGACAGCTGTACAGCCCCAGCATTTT
>.|TRBV7-3|TRBJ1-2|.
CASSSSGGIGTYGYTF
TGTGCCAGCAGCTCAAGCGGGGGTATTGGAACCTATGGCTACACCTTC
>.|TRBV2|TRBJ2-7|few
CASSGQGYEQYF
TGTGCCAGCAGCGGGCAGGGTTACGAGCAGTACTTC
>TRBD1|TRBV9|TRBJ1-2|few
CASSSQDRGIRNYGYTF
TGTGCCAGCAGCTCCCAGGACAGGGGGATCCGTAACTATGGCTACACCTTC
>TRBD1|TRBV30|TRBJ1-5|.
CAWSDGTGRNQPQHF
TGTGCCTGGAGTGACGGGACAGGGAGAAATCAGCCCCAGCATTTT
>.|TRBV6-6|TRBJ1-1|.
CASSYSTMNTEAFF
TGTGCCAGCAGTTACTCTACAATGAACACTGAAGCTTTCTTT
>TRBD1|TRBV18|TRBJ1-2|.
CASSPLGQGAYGYTF
TGTGCCAGCTCACCTCTGGGACAGGGGGCTTATGGCTACACCTTC
>.|TRBV3-1/TRBV3-2|TRBJ1-2|.
CASSPTGYGYTF
TGTGCCAGCAGCCCAACAGGTTATGGCTACACCTTC
>TRBD2|TRBV4-1|TRBJ2-1|.
CASSQVWRGRELEFF
TGCGCCAGCAGCCAAGTATGGCGCGGGCGGGAGTTGGAGTTCTTC
>.|TRBV2|TRBJ2-7|few
CASTPQGQPGYEQYF
TGTGCCAGCACTCCGCAGGGACAACCAGGGTACGAGCAGTACTTC
>.|TRBV20-1|TRBJ1-3|.
CSASDGGADFSGNTIYF
TGCAGTGCTAGTGATGGTGGGGCCGATTTCTCTGGAAACACCATATATTTT
>.|TRBV11-2|TRBJ2-7|.
CASSPARRAHYEQYF
TGTGCCAGCAGCCCGGCGAGGAGGGCCCACTACGAGCAGTACTTC
>.|TRBV12-3/TRBV12-4|TRBJ1-1|.
CASSPYPREVAFF
TGTGCCAGCAGCCCGTACCCCAGGGAGGTAGCTTTCTTT
>TRBD1|TRBV7-8|TRBJ1-2|.
CASSLRGTGGNYGYTF
TGTGCCAGCAGCTTAAGGGGGACAGGAGGAAACTATGGCTACACCTTC
>.|TRBV4-3|TRBJ1-4|few
CASSQDERTVEGEKLFF
TGCGCCAGCAGCCAAGACGAGAGAACCGTTGAGGGTGAAAAACTGTTTTTT
>TRBD1|TRBV7-8|TRBJ1-2|.
CASSKKGQASYTF
TGTGCCAGCAGCAAGAAGGGACAGGCCAGCTACACCTTC
>.|TRBV5-4|TRBJ1-4|.
CASSAQGYNEKLFF
TGTGCCAGCAGCGCGCAGGGGTATAATGAAAAACTGTTTTTT
>.|TRBV20-1|TRBJ2-6|.
CSASWGAGANVLTF
TGCAGTGCTAGTTGGGGGGCTGGGGCCAACGTCCTGACTTTC
>TRBD1|TRBV6-5|TRBJ2-3|.
CASSRQGAVADTQYF
TGTGCCAGCAGCAGACAGGGGGCCGTGGCAGATACGCAGTATTTT
>TRBD1|TRBV5-1|TRBJ1-2|.
CASRKGTGDVGGYTF
TGCGCCAGCAGAAAAGGGACAGGCGATGTAGGTGGCTACACCTTC
>.|TRBV6-1|TRBJ1-3|.
CASSETSGNTIYF
TGTGCCAGCAGTGAAACAAGTGGAAACACCATATATTTT
>TRBD1|TRBV30|TRBJ1-4|.
CAFGSGQGEKLFF
TGTGCCTTCGGCTCGGGACAGGGTGAAAAACTGTTTTTT
>TRBD2|TRBV19|TRBJ2-2|.
CASSIEPEIWLAGAHLSNTGELFF
TGTGCCAGTAGTATAGAACCCGAGATATGGCTAGCGGGAGCCCACCTTTCGAACACCGGGGAGCTGTTTTTT
>.|TRBV19|TRBJ1-2|few
CASENRVGYGYTF
TGTGCCAGTGAAAACAGGGTCGGCTATGGCTACACCTTC
>.|TRBV6-2/TRBV6-3|TRBJ1-5|few
CASSYSRGGRAAGQPQHF
TGTGCCAGCAGTTACTCGAGGGGAGGCAGGGCGGCTGGGCAGCCCCAGCATTTT
>TRBD2|TRBV27|TRBJ2-5|.
CASGKAGVQETQYF
TGTGCCAGCGGGAAAGCGGGAGTCCAAGAGACCCAGTACTTC
>.|TRBV2|TRBJ1-1|.
CASTQGNTEAFF
TGTGCCAGCACACAGGGGAACACTGAAGCTTTCTTT